This record concerns one TCR beta chain sequence. What it binds is unknown. The sample originates from a study of beta chain features in type 1 diabetes. Study context: Over all samples combined, 107,917,701 sorted cells were examined. Whole-study findings and limits: TCRB CDR3s were moderately but significantly shorter in Type 1 diabetes patients in all four CD4+ subsets.

Every sorted population was more than 95% pure. The authors reverse transcribed all of the isolated RNA, so sequencing captured expressed TCRB transcripts. TCRdb's table, derived via immunoSEQ multiplex PCR, lists solely in-frame clones and lacks some. There are 350,000 to 450,000 clones in the sample; roughly 15% occur only once, and approximately 0.019% lies in the top ten. This CDR3 comprises 13 residues. CDR1 and CDR2 from the germline V gene are SGHRS and YFSETQ. Trimming took 3 bases from V and 1 from J, leaving 7 bases between them. The clonotype originates from a woman between 18 and 29 years old in good health. This chain links TRBV5-1 with TRBJ2-5, with TRBD2 as a possible D gene (5 bases). Sequencing was carried out using naive CD4+ T cells from blood. CDR3 in amino acids: CASSYGIQETQYF. As DNA, the CDR3 is TGCGCCAGCAGCTACGGGATCCAAGAGACCCAGTACTTC.